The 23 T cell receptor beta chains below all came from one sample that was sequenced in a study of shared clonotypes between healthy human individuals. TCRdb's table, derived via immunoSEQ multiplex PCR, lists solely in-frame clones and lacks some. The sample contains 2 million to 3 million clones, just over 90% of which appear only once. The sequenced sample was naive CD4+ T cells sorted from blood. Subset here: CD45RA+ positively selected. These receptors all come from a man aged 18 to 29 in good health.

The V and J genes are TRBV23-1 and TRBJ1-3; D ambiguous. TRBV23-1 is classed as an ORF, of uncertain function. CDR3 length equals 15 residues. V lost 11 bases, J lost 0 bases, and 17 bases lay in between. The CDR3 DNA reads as TGCGCCTCCAGGAGGCACAACGACTCTGGAAACACCATATATTTT. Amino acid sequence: CASRRHNDSGNTIYF.

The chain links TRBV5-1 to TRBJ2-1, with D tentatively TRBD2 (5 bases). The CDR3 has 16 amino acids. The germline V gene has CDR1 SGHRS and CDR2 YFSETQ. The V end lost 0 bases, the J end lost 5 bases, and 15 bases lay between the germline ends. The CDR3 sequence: CASSLVPGNWDNEQFF. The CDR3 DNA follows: TGCGCCAGCAGCTTGGTGCCCGGGAACTGGGACAATGAGCAGTTCTTC.

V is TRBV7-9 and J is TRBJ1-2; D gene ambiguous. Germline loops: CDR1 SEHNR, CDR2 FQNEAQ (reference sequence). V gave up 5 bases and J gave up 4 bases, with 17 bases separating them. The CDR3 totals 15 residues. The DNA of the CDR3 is TGTGCCAGCAGCCGGGCCGGGGAAAGAAGCTATGGCTACACCTTC. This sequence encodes CASSRAGERSYGYTF. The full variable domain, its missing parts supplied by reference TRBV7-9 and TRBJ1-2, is DTGVSQNPRHKITKRGQNVTFRCDPISEHNRLYWYRQTLGQGPEFLTYFQNEAQLEKSRLLSDRFSAERPKGSFSTLEIQRTEQGDSAMYLCASSRAGERSYGYTFGSGTRLTVV.

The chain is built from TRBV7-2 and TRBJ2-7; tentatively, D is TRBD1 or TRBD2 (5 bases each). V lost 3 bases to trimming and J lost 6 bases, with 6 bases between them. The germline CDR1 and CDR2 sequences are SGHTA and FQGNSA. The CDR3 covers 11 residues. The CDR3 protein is CASSFGTEQYF. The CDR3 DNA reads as TGTGCCAGCAGCTTTGGGACCGAGCAGTACTTC.

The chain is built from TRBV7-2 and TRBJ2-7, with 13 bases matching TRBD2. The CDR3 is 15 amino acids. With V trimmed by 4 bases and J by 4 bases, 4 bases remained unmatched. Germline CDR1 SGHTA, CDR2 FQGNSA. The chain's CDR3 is CASSSLTSGRYEQYF. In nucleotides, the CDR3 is TGTGCCAGCAGCTCTTTGACTAGCGGGAGGTACGAGCAGTACTTC. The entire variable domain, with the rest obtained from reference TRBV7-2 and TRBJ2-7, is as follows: GAGVSQSPSNKVTEKGKDVELRCDPISGHTALYWYRQSLGQGLEFLIYFQGNSAPDKSGLPSDRFSAERTGGSVSTLTIQRTQQEDSAVYLCASSSLTSGRYEQYFGPGTRLTVT.

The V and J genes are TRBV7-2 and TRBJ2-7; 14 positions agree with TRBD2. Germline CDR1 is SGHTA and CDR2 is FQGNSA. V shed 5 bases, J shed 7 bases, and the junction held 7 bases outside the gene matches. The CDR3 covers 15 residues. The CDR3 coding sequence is TGTGCCAGCAGCATGGGACTAGCGGGGGCGGGGGAGCAGTACTTC. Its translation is CASSMGLAGAGEQYF.

As DNA, the CDR3 is TGTGCCAGCAGTTTGGGCAGGGGGAACAATCAGCCCCAGCATTTT. It codes for CASSLGRGNNQPQHF. V and J are TRBV27 and TRBJ1-5; TRBD1 matches 7 bases. The trim removed 3 bases at V and 3 bases at J, leaving 5 bases unmatched. This CDR3 comprises 15 residues. Germline lookup yields CDR1 MNHEY and CDR2 SMNVEV (reference sequence).

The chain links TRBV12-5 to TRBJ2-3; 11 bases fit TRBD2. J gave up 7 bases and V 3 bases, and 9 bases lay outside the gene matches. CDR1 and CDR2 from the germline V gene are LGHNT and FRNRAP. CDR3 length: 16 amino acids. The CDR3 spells CASGLVLAGGIHTQYF. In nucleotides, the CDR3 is TGTGCTAGTGGTTTAGTATTAGCGGGGGGGATACATACGCAGTATTTT.

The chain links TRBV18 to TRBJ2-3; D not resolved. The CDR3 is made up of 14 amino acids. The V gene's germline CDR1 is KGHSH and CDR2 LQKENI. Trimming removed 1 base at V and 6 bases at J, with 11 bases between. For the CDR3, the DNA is TGTGCCAGCTCACCACTCCCTTCCGGGGATACGCAGTATTTT. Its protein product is CASSPLPSGDTQYF.

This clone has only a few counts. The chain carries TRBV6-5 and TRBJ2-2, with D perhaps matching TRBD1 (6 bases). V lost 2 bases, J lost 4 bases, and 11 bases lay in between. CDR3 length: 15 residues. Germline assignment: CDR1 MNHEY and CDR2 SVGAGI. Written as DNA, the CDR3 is TGTGCCAGCAGTTACAGGGGGACACCCACCGGGGAGCTGTTTTTT. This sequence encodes CASSYRGTPTGELFF.

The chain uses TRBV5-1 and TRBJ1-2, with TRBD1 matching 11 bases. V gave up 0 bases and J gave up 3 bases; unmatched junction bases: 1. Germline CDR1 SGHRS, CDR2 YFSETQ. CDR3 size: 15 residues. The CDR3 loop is CASSLGTGGDYGYTF. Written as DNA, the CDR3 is TGCGCCAGCAGCTTGGGGACAGGGGGCGACTATGGCTACACCTTC.

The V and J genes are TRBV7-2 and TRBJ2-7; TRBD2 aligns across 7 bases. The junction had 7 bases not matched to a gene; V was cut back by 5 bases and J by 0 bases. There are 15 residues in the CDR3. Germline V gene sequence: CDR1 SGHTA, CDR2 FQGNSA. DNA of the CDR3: TGTGCCAGCAGCCTCCGGGACTACAACTCCTACGAGCAGTACTTC. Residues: CASSLRDYNSYEQYF.

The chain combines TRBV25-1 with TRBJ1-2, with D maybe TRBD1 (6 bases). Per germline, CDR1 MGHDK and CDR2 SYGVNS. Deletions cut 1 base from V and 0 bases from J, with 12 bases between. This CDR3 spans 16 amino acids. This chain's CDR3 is CASSESGGPTNYGYTF. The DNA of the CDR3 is TGTGCCAGCAGTGAATCGGGGGGCCCCACTAACTATGGCTACACCTTC.

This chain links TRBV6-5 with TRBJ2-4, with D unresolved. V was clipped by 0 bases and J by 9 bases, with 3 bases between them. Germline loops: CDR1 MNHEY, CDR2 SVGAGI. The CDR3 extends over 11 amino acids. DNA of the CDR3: TGTGCCAGCAGTTACTCGGGCATTCAGTACTTC. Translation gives CASSYSGIQYF.

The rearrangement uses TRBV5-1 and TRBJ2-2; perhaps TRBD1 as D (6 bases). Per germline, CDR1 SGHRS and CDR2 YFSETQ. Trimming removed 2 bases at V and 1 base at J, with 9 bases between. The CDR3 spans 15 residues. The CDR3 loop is CASSLLQGNTGELFF. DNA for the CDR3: TGCGCCAGCAGCTTATTACAGGGGAACACCGGGGAGCTGTTTTTT.

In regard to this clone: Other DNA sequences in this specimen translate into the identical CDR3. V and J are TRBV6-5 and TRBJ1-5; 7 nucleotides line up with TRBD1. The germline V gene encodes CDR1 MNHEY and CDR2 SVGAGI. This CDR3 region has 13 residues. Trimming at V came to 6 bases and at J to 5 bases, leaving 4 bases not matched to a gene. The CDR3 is CASRRDRDQPQHF. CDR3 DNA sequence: TGTGCCAGCAGACGCGACAGGGATCAGCCCCAGCATTTT.

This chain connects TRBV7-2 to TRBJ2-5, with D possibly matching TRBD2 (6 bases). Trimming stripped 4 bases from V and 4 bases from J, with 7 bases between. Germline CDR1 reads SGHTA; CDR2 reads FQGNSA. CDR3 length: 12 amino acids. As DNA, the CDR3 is TGTGCCAGCAGCTGGGGGGTAGAGACCCAGTACTTC. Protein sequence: CASSWGVETQYF.

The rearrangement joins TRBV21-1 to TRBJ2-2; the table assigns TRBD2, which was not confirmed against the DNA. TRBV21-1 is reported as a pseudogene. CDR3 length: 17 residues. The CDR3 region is CASSRTSGYLGPGELFF. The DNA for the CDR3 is TGTGCCAGCAGCAGGACTAGCGGATACCTTGGGCCCGGGGAGCTGTTTTTT.

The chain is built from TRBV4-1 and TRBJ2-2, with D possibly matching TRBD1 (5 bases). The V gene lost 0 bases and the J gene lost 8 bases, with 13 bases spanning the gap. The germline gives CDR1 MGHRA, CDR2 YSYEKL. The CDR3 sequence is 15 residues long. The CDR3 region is CASSQEGGAPGELFF. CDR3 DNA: TGCGCCAGCAGCCAAGAGGGTGGGGCACCGGGGGAGCTGTTTTTT.

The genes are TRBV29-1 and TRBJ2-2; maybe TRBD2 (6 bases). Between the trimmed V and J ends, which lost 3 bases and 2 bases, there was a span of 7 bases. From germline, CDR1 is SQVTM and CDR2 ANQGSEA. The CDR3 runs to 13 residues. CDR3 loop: CSVDGGNTGELFF. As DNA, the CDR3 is TGCAGCGTTGACGGGGGTAACACCGGGGAGCTGTTTTTT.

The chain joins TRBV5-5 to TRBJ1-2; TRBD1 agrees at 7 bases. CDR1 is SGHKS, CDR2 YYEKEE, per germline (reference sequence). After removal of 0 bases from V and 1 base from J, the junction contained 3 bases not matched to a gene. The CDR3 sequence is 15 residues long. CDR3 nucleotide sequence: TGTGCCAGCAGCTTGGAGCCAGGGGGTAACTATGGCTACACCTTC. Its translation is CASSLEPGGNYGYTF.

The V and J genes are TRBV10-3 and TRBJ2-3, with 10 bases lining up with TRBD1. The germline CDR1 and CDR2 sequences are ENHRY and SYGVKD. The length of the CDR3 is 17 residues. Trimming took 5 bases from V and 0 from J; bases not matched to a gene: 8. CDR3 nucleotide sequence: TGTGCCATCAGTAGGGACAGGGGCTCCTCTAGCACAGATACGCAGTATTTT. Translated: CAISRDRGSSSTDTQYF.

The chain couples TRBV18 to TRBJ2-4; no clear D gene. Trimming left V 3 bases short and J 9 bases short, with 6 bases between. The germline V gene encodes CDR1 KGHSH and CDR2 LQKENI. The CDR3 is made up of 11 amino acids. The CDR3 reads CASSPETIQYF. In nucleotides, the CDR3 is TGTGCCAGCTCACCCGAAACCATTCAGTACTTC.